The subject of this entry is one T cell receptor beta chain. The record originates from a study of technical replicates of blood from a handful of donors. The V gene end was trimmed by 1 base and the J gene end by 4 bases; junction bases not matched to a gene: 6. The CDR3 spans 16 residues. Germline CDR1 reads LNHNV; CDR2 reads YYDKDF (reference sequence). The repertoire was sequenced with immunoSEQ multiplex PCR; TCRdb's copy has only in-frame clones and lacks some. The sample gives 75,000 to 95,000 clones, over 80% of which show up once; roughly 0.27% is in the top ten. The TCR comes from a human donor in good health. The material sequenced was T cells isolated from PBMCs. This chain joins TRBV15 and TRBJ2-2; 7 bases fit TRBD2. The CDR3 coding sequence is TGTGCCACCAGCAGAGGGCTAGCGGATACCACCGGGGAGCTGTTTTTT. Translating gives CATSRGLADTTGELFF.